These 16 T cell receptor beta chains originate from one sample sequenced in a study of low-dose radiotherapy and immunotherapy resistance in tumors. Gene-specific TRAV and TRBV primers were used for first-strand cDNA, covering alpha and beta chains. For amplifying TCRs, the PCR ran for 15 to 20 cycles with Phusion, which was used together with a constant-region primer and the adapter on the V primers. TCRdb re-called the reads through MiXCR, storing one row per CDR3 protein. The data hold under 90,000 distinct CDR3 sequences, with roughly 19% observed a single time. Described time point: before trial treatment. Sequencing was performed on PBMCs, taken before treatment. The source is a male donor with prostate cancer.

This clonotype was seen many times. The genes are TRBV7-8 and TRBJ1-2; TRBD1 matches 7 bases. The germline gives CDR1 SGHVS, CDR2 FQNEAQ. The CDR3 contains 13 residues. Trimming took 3 bases from V and 4 from J; bases not matched to a gene: 2. The CDR3 nucleotides are TGTGCCAGCAGCTTTTCAGGGGGCTATGGCTACACCTTC. Its translation: CASSFSGGYGYTF.

This clonotype was counted many times. The chain couples TRBV5-1 to TRBJ2-6; either TRBD1 or TRBD2 may fit D (5 bases each). The V end lost 4 bases, the J end lost 4 bases, and 18 bases lay between the germline ends. The CDR3 runs 17 residues. Germline-derived CDR1 and CDR2 are SGHRS and YFSETQ. This chain's CDR3 is CASSVGPPQRGANVLTF. The CDR3 nucleotides are TGCGCCAGCAGCGTGGGACCGCCACAAAGAGGGGCCAACGTCCTGACTTTC.

The rearrangement joins TRBV6-6 to TRBJ1-6; D possibly corresponds to TRBD1 (5 bases). Germline CDR1 MNHNY, CDR2 SVGAGI (reference sequence). V gave up 8 bases and J gave up 13 bases, with 21 bases separating them. The CDR3 runs to 14 residues. The CDR3 here is CASLGLARPAPLHF. The CDR3 coding sequence is TGTGCCAGCCTGGGACTTGCTCGGCCGGCGCCCCTCCACTTT.

The table lists this clonotype with many counts. In nucleotides, the CDR3 is TGTGCCAGCAGTTATTCCAGGCCTTACACAGATACGCAGTATTTT. It yields the protein CASSYSRPYTDTQYF. V is TRBV6-6 and J is TRBJ2-3; D is uncertain. The CDR3 is 15 amino acids. V was cut by 3 bases and J by 2 bases, with 12 bases left in between. Germline CDR1 reads MNHNY; CDR2 reads SVGAGI (reference sequence).

This clonotype was seen at least ten times. The J gene is TRBJ2-7, the V gene TRBV10-3; D possibly corresponds to TRBD1 (6 bases). The CDR3 is 12 amino acids. Trimming pared 4 bases from V and 5 bases from J, leaving 9 bases between. Germline V CDR1 and CDR2: ENHRY, SYGVKD. The CDR3 region has the DNA TGTGCCATCAGTGGAGAGGGGGACGAGCAGTACTTC. It is translated as CAISGEGDEQYF.

This clonotype was detected ten times or more. The V and J genes are TRBV4-1 and TRBJ2-1; TRBD2 agrees at 14 bases. The germline CDR1 and CDR2 sequences are MGHRA and YSYEKL. The length of the CDR3 is 17 residues. V shed 4 bases, J shed 8 bases, and the junction held 10 bases outside the gene matches. Here the CDR3 DNA reads TGCGCCAGCAGCCCGGGACTAGCGGGGGCCTTGAGCGATGAGCAGTTCTTC. Its translation: CASSPGLAGALSDEQFF.

This clonotype was detected many times. This chain connects TRBV7-2 to TRBJ2-3; no clear D gene. Trimming pared 4 bases from V and 1 base from J, leaving 9 bases between. CDR1 SGHTA and CDR2 FQGNSA come from the germline V gene. The CDR3 length is 14 residues. Here the CDR3 reads CASSYQRGTDTQYF. Written as DNA, the CDR3 is TGTGCCAGCAGCTATCAACGGGGCACAGATACGCAGTATTTT.

This clonotype was seen repeatedly, ten times or more. The V call is TRBV3-1, the J call TRBJ2-7, with D perhaps TRBD2 (5 bases). There are 15 residues in the CDR3. Germline CDR1 reads LGHDT; CDR2 reads YNNKEL (reference sequence). The germline V and J ends were trimmed by 1 base and 6 bases, with 16 bases remaining between them. In nucleotides, the CDR3 is TGTGCCAGCAGCCAAGTGTTTAGGGAGTACACCGAGCAGTACTTC. Its translation: CASSQVFREYTEQYF.

This clonotype was counted at least ten times. This chain joins TRBV10-3 and TRBJ1-1; D is unresolved. The CDR3 length is 11 residues. The ends were cut back, 3 bases at V and 8 bases at J, with 7 bases in the middle. Germline V gene sequence: CDR1 ENHRY, CDR2 SYGVKD. The CDR3 loop is CAISDQTEAFF. Written as DNA, the CDR3 is TGTGCCATCAGTGATCAGACAGAAGCTTTCTTT.

The chain couples TRBV12-3 or TRBV12-4 to TRBJ1-1; D unclear. The CDR3 is made up of 15 amino acids. Trimming removed 7 bases at V and 0 bases at J, with 15 bases between. The CDR3 sequence is CASTQSGRLNTEAFF. The CDR3 region has the DNA TGTGCCAGCACACAATCAGGACGGCTGAACACTGAAGCTTTCTTT.

This clonotype was seen repeatedly, ten times or more. The rearrangement joins TRBV7-9 to TRBJ1-2; 10 bases fit TRBD1. J gave up 7 bases and V 5 bases, and 4 bases lay outside the gene matches. This CDR3 is 13 amino acids long. In germline, CDR1 is SEHNR, CDR2 FQNEAQ (reference sequence). The CDR3 DNA sequence: TGTGCCAGCAGCCGGGACAGGGGTTTTGGCTACACCTTC. Protein product: CASSRDRGFGYTF.

There are many counts of this clonotype. CDR3 sequence reads: CSVENEQYF. The CDR3 nucleotides read TGCAGCGTTGAGAACGAGCAGTACTTC. The chain combines TRBV29-1 with TRBJ2-7, with unresolved D. This CDR3 has 9 residues. Deletions cut 3 bases from V and 5 bases from J, with 2 bases between. Germline V gives CDR1 SQVTM, CDR2 ANQGSEA.

This clonotype was seen repeatedly, ten times or more. The rearrangement links TRBV30 to TRBJ1-5, with a possible D match to TRBD1 (5 bases). Germline values: CDR1 GTSNPN, CDR2 SVGIG (reference sequence). This CDR3 is 14 amino acids long. V lost 1 base to trimming and J lost 1 base, with 8 bases between them. The CDR3 here is CAWSGEGSNQPQHF. The CDR3 bases are TGTGCCTGGAGTGGGGAGGGGAGCAATCAGCCCCAGCATTTT.

This clonotype showed up many times. The genes are TRBV11-2 and TRBJ2-7; 7 nucleotides line up with TRBD2. Per germline, CDR1 SGHAT and CDR2 FQNNGV. V lost 7 bases and J lost 1; bases outside the gene matches: 10. The CDR3 covers 15 residues. CDR3 sequence reads: CASTIGGYPSYEQYF. CDR3 in DNA: TGTGCCAGCACTATCGGGGGGTATCCTTCCTACGAGCAGTACTTC. Based on the CDR3 plus reference TRBV11-2 and TRBJ2-7, the full variable domain is EAGVAQSPRYKIIEKRQSVAFWCNPISGHATLYWYQQILGQGPKLLIQFQNNGVVDDSQLPKDRFSAERLKGVDSTLKIQPAKLEDSAVYLCASTIGGYPSYEQYFGPGTRLTVT.

This clonotype showed up many times. The chain is built from TRBV2 and TRBJ1-5; D is undetermined. The germline CDR1 and CDR2 sequences are SNHLY and FYNNEI. The ends were cut back, 7 bases at V and 7 bases at J, with 20 bases in the middle. The CDR3 extends over 15 amino acids. The chain's CDR3 is CASTPIAGVWQPQHF. CDR3 DNA sequence: TGTGCCAGCACCCCCATCGCTGGGGTTTGGCAGCCCCAGCATTTT.

This clonotype came up many times. The rearrangement links TRBV29-1 to TRBJ2-3, with 11 bases fitting TRBD2. After removal of 1 base from V and 5 bases from J, the junction contained 5 bases not matched to a gene. Germline CDR1 is SQVTM and CDR2 is ANQGSEA. This CDR3 is built from 15 residues. The CDR3 region is CSVEGLAGTRDTQYF. Written as DNA, the CDR3 is TGCAGCGTTGAAGGACTAGCGGGGACTCGAGATACGCAGTATTTT.